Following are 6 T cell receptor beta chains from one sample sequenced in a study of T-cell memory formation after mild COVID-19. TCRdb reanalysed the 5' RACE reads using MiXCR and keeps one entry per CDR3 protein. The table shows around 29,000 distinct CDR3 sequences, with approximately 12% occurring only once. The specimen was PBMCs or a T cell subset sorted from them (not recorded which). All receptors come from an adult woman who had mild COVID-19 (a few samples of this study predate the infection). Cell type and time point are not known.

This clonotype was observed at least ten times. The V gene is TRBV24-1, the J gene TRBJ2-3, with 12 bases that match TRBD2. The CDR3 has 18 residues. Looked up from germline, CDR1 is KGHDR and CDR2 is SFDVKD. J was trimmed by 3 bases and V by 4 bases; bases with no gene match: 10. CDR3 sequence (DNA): TGTGCCACCAGTGACCGAAGGAAGACTAGCGGGGGAACAGATACGCAGTATTTT. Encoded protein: CATSDRRKTSGGTDTQYF.

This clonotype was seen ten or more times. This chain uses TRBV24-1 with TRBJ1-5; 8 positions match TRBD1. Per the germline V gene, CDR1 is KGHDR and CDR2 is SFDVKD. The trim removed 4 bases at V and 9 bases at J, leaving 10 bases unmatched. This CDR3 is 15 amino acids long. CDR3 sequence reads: CATSDAGQAGRPQHF. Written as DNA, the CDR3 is TGTGCCACCAGTGACGCGGGACAGGCGGGGCGGCCCCAGCATTTT.

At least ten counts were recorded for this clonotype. CDR3 amino acids: CASSSELGPSGGIQYF. Here the CDR3 DNA reads TGTGCCAGCAGCTCCGAACTGGGCCCTTCGGGTGGCATTCAGTACTTC. The chain joins TRBV7-8 to TRBJ2-4; the D is unclear. The CDR3 contains 16 residues. Germline CDR1 SGHVS, CDR2 FQNEAQ. Trimming pared 4 bases from V and 9 bases from J, leaving 22 bases between.

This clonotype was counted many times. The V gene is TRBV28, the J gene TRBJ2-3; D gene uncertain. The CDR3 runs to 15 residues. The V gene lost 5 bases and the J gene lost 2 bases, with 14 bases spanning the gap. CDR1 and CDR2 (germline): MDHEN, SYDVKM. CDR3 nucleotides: TGTGCCAGCAGTCCGCCGGCCAAACACACAGATACGCAGTATTTT. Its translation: CASSPPAKHTDTQYF.

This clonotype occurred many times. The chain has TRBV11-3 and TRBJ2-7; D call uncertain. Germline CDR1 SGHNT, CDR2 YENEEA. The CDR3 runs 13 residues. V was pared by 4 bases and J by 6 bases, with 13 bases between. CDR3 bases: TGTGCCAGCAGCTCGTCCATGTGGGGCGAGCAGTACTTC. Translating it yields CASSSSMWGEQYF.

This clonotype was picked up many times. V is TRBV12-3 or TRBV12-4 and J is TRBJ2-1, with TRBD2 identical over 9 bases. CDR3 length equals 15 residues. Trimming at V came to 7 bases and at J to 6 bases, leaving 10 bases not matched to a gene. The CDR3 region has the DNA TGTGCCAGCATGGCGGGACTAGCTTCGAGCAATGAGCAGTTCTTC. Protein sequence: CASMAGLASSNEQFF.